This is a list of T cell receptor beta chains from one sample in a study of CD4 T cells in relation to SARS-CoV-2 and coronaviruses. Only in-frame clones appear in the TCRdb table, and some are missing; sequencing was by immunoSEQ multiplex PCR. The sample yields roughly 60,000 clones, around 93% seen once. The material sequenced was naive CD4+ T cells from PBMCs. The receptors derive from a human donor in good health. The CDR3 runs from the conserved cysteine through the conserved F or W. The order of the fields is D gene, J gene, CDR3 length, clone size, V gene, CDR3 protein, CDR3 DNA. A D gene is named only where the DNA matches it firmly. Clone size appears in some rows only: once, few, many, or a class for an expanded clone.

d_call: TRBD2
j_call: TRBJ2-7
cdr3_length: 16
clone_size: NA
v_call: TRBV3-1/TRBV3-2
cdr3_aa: CASSQKSGLAAYEQYF
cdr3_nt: TGTGCCAGCAGCCAAAAGAGCGGACTAGCGGCCTACGAGCAGTACTTC

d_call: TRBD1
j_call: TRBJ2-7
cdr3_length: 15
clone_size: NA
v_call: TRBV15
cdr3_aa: CATGRDRGLNYEQYF
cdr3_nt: TGTGCCACCGGACGAGACAGGGGGCTAAACTACGAGCAGTACTTC

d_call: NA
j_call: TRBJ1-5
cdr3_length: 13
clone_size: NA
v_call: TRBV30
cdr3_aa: CAWSGGGNQPQHF
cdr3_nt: TGTGCCTGGTCGGGGGGGGGCAATCAGCCCCAGCATTTT

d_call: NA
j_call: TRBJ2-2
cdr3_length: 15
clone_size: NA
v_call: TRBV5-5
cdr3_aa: CASSLGRPRSGELFF
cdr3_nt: TGTGCCAGCAGCTTGGGACGACCTAGGTCGGGGGAGCTGTTTTTT

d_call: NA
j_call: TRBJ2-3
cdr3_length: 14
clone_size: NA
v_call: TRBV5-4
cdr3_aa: CASSLTDRTDTQYF
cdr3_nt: TGTGCCAGCAGCTTAACGGACCGCACAGATACGCAGTATTTT

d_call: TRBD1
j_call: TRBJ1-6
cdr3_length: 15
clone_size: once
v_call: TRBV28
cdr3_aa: CASSLFGQGISPLHF
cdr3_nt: TGTGCCAGCAGTTTATTTGGACAGGGGATTTCACCCCTCCACTTT

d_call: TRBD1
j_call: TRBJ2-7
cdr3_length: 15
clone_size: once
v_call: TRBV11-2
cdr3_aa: CASRAGTGGVYEQYF
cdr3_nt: TGTGCCAGCAGGGCGGGGACAGGGGGCGTCTACGAGCAGTACTTC

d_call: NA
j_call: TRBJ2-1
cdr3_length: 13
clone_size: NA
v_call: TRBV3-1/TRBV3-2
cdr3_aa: CASSQGPRGEQFF
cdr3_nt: TGTGCCAGCAGCCAGGGTCCTCGAGGTGAGCAGTTCTTC

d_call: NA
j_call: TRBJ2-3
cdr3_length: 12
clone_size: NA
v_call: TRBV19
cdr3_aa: CASSIIPDTQYF
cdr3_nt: TGTGCCAGTAGTATAATCCCAGATACGCAGTATTTT

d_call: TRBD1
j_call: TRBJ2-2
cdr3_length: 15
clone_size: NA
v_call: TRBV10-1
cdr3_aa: CASLGQGDLTRELFF
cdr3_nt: TGCGCCAGCCTGGGACAGGGAGATTTGACCAGGGAGCTGTTTTTT

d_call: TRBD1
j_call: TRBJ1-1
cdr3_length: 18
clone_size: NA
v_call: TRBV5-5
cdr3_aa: CASSPRSGQGRTNTEAFF
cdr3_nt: TGTGCCAGCAGCCCGCGTTCGGGACAGGGGAGAACGAACACTGAAGCTTTCTTT

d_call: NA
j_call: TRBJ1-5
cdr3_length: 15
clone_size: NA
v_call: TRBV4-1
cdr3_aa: CASSQDGGFNQPQHF
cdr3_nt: TGCGCCAGCAGCCAAGATGGGGGCTTCAATCAGCCCCAGCATTTT

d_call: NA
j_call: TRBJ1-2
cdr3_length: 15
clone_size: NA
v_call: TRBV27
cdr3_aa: CASRFEGGANYGYTF
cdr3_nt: TGTGCCAGCAGATTCGAAGGGGGTGCTAACTATGGCTACACCTTC

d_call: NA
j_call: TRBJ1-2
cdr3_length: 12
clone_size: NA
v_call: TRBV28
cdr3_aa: CASSSGIGGYTF
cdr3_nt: TGTGCCAGCAGCTCAGGGATCGGTGGCTACACCTTC

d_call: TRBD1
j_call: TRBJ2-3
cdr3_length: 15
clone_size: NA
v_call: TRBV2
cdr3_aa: CASSLSGGPTDTQYF
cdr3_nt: TGTGCCAGCAGCCTCTCAGGGGGCCCCACAGATACGCAGTATTTT

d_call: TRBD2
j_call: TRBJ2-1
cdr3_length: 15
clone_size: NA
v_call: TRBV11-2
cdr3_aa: CASSRLAGAYNEQFF
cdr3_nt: TGTGCCAGCAGCAGACTAGCGGGAGCCTACAATGAGCAGTTCTTC

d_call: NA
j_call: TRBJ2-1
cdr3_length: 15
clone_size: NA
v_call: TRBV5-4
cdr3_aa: CASTAGGGSYNEQFF
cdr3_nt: TGTGCCAGCACCGCAGGGGGGGGCTCCTACAATGAGCAGTTCTTC

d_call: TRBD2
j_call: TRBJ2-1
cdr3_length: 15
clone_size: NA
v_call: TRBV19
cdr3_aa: CASSRTSGLDNEQFF
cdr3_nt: TGTGCCAGTAGTAGGACTAGCGGGCTTGACAATGAGCAGTTCTTC

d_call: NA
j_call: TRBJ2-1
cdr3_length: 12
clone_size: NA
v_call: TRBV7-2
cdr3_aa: CASSSALWEQFF
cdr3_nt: TGTGCCAGCAGCTCGGCGTTGTGGGAGCAGTTCTTC

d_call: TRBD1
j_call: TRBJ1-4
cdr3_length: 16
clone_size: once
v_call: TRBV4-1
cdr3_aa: CASSQEKQDRGEKLFF
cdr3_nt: TGCGCCAGCAGCCAAGAAAAGCAGGACAGGGGTGAAAAACTGTTTTTT

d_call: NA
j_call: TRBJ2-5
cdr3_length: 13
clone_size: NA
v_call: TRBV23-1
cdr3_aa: CASIKLRGETQYF
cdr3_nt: TGCGCCAGCATAAAGTTGAGGGGAGAGACCCAGTACTTC

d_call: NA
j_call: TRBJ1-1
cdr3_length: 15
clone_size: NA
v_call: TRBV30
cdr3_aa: CASRGTNNMNTEAFF
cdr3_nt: TGTGCCTCCCGGGGGACAAATAACATGAACACTGAAGCTTTCTTT

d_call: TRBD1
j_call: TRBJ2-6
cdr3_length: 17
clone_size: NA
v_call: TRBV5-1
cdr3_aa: CASSADRSRGGANVLTF
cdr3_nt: TGCGCCAGCAGCGCGGACAGGAGCCGCGGTGGGGCCAACGTCCTGACTTTC

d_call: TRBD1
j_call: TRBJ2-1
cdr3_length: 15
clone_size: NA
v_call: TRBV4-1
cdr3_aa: CASSQVVPGQSRQFF
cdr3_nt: TGCGCCAGCAGCCAAGTTGTCCCGGGACAGTCCCGGCAGTTCTTC

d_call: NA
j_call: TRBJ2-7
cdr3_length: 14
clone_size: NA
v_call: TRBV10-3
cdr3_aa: CAISESTGAHEQYF
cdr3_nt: TGTGCCATCAGTGAGTCGACGGGGGCCCACGAGCAGTACTTC

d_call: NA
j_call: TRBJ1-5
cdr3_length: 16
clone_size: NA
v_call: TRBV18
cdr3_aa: CASSPLGGARDQPQHF
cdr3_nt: TGTGCCAGCTCACCATTGGGGGGGGCGCGTGATCAGCCCCAGCATTTT

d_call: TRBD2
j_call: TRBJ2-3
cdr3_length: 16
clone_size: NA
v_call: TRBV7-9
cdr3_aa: CASSLSTGGSTDTQYF
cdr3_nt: TGTGCCAGCAGCTTATCGACCGGGGGGAGCACAGATACGCAGTATTTT

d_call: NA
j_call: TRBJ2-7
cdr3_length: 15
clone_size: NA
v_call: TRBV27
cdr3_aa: CASRPPGTHFYEQYF
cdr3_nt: TGTGCCAGCCGGCCCCCTGGGACTCATTTCTACGAGCAGTACTTC

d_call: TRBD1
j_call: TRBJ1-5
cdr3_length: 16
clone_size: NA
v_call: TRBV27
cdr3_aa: CASTPNNRGSNQPQHF
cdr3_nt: TGTGCCAGCACCCCTAACAACAGGGGGAGCAATCAGCCCCAGCATTTT

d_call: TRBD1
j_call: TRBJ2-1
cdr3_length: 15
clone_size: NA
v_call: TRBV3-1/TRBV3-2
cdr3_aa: CASSQSGQGGNEQFF
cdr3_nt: TGTGCCAGCAGCCAAAGTGGACAGGGGGGGAATGAGCAGTTCTTC

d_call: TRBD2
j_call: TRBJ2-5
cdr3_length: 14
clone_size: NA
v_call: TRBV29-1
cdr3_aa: CSATLAGQQETQYF
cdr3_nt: TGCAGCGCGACCCTAGCGGGACAGCAAGAGACCCAGTACTTC

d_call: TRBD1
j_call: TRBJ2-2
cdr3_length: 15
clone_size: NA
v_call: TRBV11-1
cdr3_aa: CASSPRTGRPGELFF
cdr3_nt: TGTGCCAGCAGCCCCCGGACAGGGCGGCCCGGGGAGCTGTTTTTT

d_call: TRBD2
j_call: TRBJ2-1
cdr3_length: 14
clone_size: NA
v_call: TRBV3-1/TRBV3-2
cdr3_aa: CASSQDRTSGGQFF
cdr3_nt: TGTGCCAGCAGCCAAGATCGGACTAGCGGGGGGCAGTTCTTC

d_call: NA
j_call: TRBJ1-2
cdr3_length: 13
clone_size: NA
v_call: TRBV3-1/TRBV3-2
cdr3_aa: CASSLKIGGGYTF
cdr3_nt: TGTGCCAGCAGCCTAAAAATCGGGGGTGGCTACACCTTC

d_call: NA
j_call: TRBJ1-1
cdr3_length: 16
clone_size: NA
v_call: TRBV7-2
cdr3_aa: CASSLVSSWGEETAFF
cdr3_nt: TGTGCCAGCAGCTTAGTATCGAGTTGGGGGGAGGAGACGGCTTTCTTT

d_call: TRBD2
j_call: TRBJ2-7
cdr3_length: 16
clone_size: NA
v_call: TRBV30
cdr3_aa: CAWSVGASGISYEQYF
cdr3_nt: TGTGCCTGGAGTGTCGGGGCTAGCGGGATATCCTACGAGCAGTACTTC

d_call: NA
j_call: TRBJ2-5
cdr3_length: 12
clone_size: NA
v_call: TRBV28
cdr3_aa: CASSLPQETQYF
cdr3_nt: TGTGCCAGCAGTTTGCCCCAAGAGACCCAGTACTTC

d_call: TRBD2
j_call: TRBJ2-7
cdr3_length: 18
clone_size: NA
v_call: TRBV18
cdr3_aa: CASSPPGLAGGGAYEQYF
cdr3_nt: TGTGCCAGCTCACCACCCGGACTAGCGGGAGGGGGGGCCTACGAGCAGTACTTC

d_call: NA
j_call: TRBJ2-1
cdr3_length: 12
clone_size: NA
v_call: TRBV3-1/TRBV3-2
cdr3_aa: CASSQDRNEQFF
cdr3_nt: TGTGCCAGCAGCCAAGATCGTAATGAGCAGTTCTTC

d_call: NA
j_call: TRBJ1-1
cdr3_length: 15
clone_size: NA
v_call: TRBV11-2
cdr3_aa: CASSLYVTPGAEAFF
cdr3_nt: TGTGCCAGCAGCTTATACGTGACCCCGGGGGCTGAAGCTTTCTTT

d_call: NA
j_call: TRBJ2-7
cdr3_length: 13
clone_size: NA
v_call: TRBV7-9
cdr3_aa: CASRRGGAYEQYF
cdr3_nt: TGTGCCAGCAGGCGGGGCGGGGCCTACGAGCAGTACTTC

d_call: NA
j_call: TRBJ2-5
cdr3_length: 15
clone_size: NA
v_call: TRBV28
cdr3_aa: CASSQDTGRQETQYF
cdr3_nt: TGTGCCAGCAGTCAGGATACAGGGCGCCAAGAGACCCAGTACTTC

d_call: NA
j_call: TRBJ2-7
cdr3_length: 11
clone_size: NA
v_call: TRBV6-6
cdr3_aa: CASSFDYEQYF
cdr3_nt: TGTGCCAGCAGTTTCGACTACGAGCAGTACTTC

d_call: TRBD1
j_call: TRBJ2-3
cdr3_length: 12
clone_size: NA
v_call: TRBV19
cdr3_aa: CASNRGMDTQYF
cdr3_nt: TGTGCCAGTAACAGGGGGATGGATACGCAGTATTTT

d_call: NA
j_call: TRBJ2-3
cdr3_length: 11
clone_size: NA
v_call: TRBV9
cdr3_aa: CASSIRDTQYF
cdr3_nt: TGTGCCAGCAGCATACGAGATACGCAGTATTTT

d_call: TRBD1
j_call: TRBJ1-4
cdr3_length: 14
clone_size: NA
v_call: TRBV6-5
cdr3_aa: CASSYDRVREKLFF
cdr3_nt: TGTGCCAGCAGTTACGACAGGGTTCGGGAAAAACTGTTTTTT

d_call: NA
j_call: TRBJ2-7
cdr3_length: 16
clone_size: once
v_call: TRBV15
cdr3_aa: CATSSLRGRVVYEQYF
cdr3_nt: TGTGCCACCAGCAGCCTCCGGGGCCGGGTAGTCTACGAGCAGTACTTC

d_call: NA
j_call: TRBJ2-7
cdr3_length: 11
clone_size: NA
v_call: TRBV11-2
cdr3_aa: CASSSGVNQYF
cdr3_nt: TGTGCCAGCAGTTCCGGGGTAAACCAGTACTTC

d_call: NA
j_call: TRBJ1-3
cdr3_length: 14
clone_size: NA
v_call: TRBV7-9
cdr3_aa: CASSLAAGRNTIYF
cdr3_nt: TGTGCCAGCAGCTTAGCGGCAGGTAGAAACACCATATATTTT

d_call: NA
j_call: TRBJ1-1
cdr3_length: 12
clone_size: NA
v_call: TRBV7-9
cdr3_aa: CASRFSFTEAFF
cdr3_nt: TGTGCCAGCAGGTTTTCCTTTACTGAAGCTTTCTTT

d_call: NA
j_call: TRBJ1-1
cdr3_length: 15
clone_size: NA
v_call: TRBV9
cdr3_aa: CASSVDPGLNTEAFF
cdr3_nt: TGTGCCAGCAGCGTAGATCCGGGGTTGAACACTGAAGCTTTCTTT

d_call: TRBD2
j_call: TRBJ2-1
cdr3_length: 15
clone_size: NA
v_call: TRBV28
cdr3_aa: CASSESGRAYNEQFF
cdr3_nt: TGTGCCAGCAGCGAGAGCGGGAGGGCCTACAATGAGCAGTTCTTC

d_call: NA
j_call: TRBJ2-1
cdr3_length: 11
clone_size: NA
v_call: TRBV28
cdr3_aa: CASSTYNEQFF
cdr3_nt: TGTGCCAGCAGCACGTACAATGAGCAGTTCTTC

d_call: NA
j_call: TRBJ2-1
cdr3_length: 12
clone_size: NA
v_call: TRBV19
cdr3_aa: CASSILYNEQFF
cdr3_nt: TGTGCCAGTAGTATCCTCTACAATGAGCAGTTCTTC

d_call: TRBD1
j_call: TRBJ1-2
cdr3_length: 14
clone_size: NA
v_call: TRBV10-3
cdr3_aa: CAISGGQPPYGYTF
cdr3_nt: TGTGCCATCAGTGGGGGACAGCCGCCATATGGCTACACCTTC